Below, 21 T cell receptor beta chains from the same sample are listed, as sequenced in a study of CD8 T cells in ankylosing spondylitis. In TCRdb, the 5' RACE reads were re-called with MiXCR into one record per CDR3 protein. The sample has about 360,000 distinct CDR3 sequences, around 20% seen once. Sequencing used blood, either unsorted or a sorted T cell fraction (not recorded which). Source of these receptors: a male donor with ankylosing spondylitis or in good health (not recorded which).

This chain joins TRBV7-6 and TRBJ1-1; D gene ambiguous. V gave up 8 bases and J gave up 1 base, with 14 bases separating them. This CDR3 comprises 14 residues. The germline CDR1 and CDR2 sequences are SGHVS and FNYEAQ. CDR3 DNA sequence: TGTGCCAGCTCCGCCGGGTTGGGGAACACTGAAGCTTTCTTT. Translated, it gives CASSAGLGNTEAFF.

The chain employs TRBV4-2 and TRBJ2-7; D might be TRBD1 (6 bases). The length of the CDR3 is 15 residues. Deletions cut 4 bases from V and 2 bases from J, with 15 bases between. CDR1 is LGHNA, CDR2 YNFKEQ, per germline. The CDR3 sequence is CASSPSRDNPYEQYF. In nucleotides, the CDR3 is TGTGCCAGCAGCCCTTCTCGGGACAACCCCTACGAGCAGTACTTC.

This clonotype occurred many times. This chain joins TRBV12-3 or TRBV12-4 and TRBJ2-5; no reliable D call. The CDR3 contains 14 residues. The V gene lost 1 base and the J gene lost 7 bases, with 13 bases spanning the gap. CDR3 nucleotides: TGTGCCAGCAGTTTAGGTCTCCAGCACGGGACCCAGTACTTC. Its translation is CASSLGLQHGTQYF.

CDR3 region: CASSGPGQGSTYEQYF. The CDR3 DNA reads TGTGCCAGCAGCGGACCGGGACAGGGTTCGACCTACGAGCAGTACTTC. The V and J genes are TRBV11-2 and TRBJ2-7, with 9 bases identical to TRBD1. The CDR3 sequence is 16 residues long. From germline, CDR1 is SGHAT and CDR2 FQNNGV. With 5 bases clipped from V and 2 bases from J, the junction kept 10 bases outside the gene matches.

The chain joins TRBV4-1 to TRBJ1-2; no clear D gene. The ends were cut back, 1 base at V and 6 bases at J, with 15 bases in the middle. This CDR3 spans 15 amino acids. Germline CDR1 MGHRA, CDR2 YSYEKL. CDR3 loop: CASSQASEDRNGYTF. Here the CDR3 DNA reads TGCGCCAGCAGCCAAGCGTCAGAGGACCGTAATGGCTACACCTTC.

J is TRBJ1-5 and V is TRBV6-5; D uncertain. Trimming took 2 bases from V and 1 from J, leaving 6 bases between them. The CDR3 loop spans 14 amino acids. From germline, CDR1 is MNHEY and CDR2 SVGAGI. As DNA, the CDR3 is TGTGCCAGCAGTTACGGGGTGAGCAATCAGCCCCAGCATTTT. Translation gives CASSYGVSNQPQHF.

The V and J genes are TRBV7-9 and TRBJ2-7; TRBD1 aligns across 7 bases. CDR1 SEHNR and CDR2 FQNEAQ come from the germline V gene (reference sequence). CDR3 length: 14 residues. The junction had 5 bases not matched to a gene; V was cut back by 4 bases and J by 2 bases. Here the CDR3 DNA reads TGTGCCAGCAGCTCACGGGACAGCGCCTACGAGCAGTACTTC. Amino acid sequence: CASSSRDSAYEQYF.

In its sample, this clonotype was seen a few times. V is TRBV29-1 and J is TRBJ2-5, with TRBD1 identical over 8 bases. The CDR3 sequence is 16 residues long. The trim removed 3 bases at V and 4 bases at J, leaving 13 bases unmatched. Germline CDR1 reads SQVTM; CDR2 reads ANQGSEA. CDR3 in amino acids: CSVEGFRGRDLETQYF. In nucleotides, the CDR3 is TGCAGCGTTGAGGGGTTCAGGGGGCGCGATCTAGAGACCCAGTACTTC. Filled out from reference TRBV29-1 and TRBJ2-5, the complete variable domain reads SAVISQKPSRDICQRGTSLTIQCQVDSQVTMMFWYRQQPGQSLTLIATANQGSEATYESGFVIDKFPISRPNLTFSTLTVSNMSPEDSSIYLCSVEGFRGRDLETQYFGPGTRLLVL.

CDR3 nucleotides: TGTGCCAGCAGTCTGACAGGGGCCACCTACGAGCAGTACTTC. Its protein product is CASSLTGATYEQYF. This chain connects TRBV6-1 to TRBJ2-7; TRBD1 agrees at 8 bases. CDR3 size: 14 residues. The J segment lost 2 bases and the V segment lost 5 bases, leaving 5 bases of the junction unmatched. The germline V gene has CDR1 MNHNS and CDR2 SASEGT.

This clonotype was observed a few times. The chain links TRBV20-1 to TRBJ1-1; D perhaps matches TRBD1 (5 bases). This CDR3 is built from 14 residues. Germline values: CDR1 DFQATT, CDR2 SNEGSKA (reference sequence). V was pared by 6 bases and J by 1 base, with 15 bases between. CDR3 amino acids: CSARDSVANTEAFF. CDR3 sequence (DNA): TGCAGTGCCCGTGACAGTGTCGCGAACACTGAAGCTTTCTTT.

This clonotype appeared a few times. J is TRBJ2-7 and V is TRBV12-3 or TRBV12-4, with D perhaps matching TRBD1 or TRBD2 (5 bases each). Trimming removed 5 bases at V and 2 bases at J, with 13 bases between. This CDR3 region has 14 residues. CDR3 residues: CASSLPGRTYEQYF. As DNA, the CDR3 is TGTGCCAGCAGTCTACCGGGACGGACCTACGAGCAGTACTTC.

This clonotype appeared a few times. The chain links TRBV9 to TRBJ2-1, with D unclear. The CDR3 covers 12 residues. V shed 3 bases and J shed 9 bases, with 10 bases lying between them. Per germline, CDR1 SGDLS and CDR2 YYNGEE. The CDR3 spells CASSGATVEQFF. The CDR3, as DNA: TGTGCCAGCAGCGGGGCTACAGTTGAGCAGTTCTTC. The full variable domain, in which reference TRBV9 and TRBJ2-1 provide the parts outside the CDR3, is DSGVTQTPKHLITATGQRVTLRCSPRSGDLSVYWYQQSLDQGLQFLIQYYNGEERAKGNILERFSAQQFPDLHSELNLSSLELGDSALYFCASSGATVEQFFGPGTRLTVL.

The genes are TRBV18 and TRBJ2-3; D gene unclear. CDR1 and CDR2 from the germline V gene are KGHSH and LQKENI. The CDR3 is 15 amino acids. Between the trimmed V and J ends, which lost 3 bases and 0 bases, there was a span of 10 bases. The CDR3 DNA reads TGTGCCAGCTCACCGTCCGACGCTAGCACAGATACGCAGTATTTT. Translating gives CASSPSDASTDTQYF.

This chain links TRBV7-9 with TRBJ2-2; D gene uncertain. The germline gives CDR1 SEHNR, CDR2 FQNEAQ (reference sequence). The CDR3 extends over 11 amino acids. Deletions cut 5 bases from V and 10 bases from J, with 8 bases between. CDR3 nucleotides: TGTGCCAGCAGCCCGGTAGTGGAGCTGTTTTTT. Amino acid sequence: CASSPVVELFF.

The CDR3 reads CASSASGGDEKLFF. The CDR3 DNA follows: TGTGCCAGCAGCGCCTCAGGGGGCGATGAAAAACTGTTTTTT. The chain has TRBV9 and TRBJ1-4; 8 nucleotides match TRBD1. With 3 bases clipped from V and 6 bases from J, the junction kept 4 bases outside the gene matches. CDR1 SGDLS and CDR2 YYNGEE come from the germline V gene. The CDR3 consists of 14 residues.

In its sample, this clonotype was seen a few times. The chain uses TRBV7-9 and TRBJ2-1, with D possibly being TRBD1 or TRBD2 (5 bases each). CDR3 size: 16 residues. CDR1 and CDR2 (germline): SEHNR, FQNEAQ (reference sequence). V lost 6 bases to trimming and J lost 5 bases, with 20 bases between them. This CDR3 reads CASSVHRDQPHNEQFF. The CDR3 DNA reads TGTGCCAGCAGTGTACACCGGGACCAGCCACACAATGAGCAGTTCTTC.

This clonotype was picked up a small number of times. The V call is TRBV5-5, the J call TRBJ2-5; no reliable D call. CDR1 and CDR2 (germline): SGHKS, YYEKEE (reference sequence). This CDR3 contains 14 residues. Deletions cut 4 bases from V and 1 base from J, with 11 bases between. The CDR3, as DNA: TGTGCCAGCAGCCGATATAGGTCCCAAGAGACCCAGTACTTC. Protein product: CASSRYRSQETQYF. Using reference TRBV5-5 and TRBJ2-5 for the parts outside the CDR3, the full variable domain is DAGVTQSPTHLIKTRGQQVTLRCSPISGHKSVSWYQQVLGQGPQFIFQYYEKEERGRGNFPDRFSARQFPNYSSELNVNALLLGDSALYLCASSRYRSQETQYFGPGTRLLVL.

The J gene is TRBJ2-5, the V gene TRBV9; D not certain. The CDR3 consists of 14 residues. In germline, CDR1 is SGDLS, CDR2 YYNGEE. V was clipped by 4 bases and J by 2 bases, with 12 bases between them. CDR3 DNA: TGTGCCAGCAGCATTCCGGGCAGACAAGAGACCCAGTACTTC. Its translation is CASSIPGRQETQYF.

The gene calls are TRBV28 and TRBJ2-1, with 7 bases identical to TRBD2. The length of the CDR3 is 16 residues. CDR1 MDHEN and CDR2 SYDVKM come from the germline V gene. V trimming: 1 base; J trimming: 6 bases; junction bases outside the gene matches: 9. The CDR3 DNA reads TGTGCCAGCAGTTTATCCCGACTAGCCCTATCCAATGAGCAGTTCTTC. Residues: CASSLSRLALSNEQFF.

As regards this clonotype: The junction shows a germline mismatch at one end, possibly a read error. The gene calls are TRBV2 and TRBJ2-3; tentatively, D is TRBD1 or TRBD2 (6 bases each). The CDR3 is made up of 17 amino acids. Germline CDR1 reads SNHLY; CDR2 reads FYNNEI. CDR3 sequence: CAISLAAGGQSTDTQYF. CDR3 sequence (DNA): TGTGCCATCAGTTTAGCCGCCGGGGGCCAAAGCACAGATACGCAGTATTTT.

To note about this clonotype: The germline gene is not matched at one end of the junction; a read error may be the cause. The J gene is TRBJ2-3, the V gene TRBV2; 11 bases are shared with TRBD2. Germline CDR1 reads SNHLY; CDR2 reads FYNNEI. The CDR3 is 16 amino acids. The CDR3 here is CASTEGTSGLTDTEYF. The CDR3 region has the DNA TGTGCCAGCACCGAAGGGACTAGCGGCCTCACAGATACGGAGTATTTT.